This TCR beta chain was identified in a study of technical replicates of blood from a handful of donors. Clones were read by immunoSEQ multiplex PCR, and TCRdb kept only the in-frame ones, dropping some. The top ten clones hold 0.21% of a sample with around 100,000 clones, 96% of them seen once. The CDR3 covers 14 residues. Trimming removed 4 bases from V and 6 bases from J, with 15 bases in between. In germline, CDR1 is SGHRS, CDR2 YFSETQ. The chain employs TRBV5-1 and TRBJ2-3; a possible D gene is TRBD2 (7 bases). Sequenced sample: T cells isolated from PBMCs. This sequence was found in a human donor in good health. Written as DNA, the CDR3 is TGCGCCAGCAGCGTCGAGGGGAGGGGGGATACGCAGTATTTT. Translating it yields CASSVEGRGDTQYF.